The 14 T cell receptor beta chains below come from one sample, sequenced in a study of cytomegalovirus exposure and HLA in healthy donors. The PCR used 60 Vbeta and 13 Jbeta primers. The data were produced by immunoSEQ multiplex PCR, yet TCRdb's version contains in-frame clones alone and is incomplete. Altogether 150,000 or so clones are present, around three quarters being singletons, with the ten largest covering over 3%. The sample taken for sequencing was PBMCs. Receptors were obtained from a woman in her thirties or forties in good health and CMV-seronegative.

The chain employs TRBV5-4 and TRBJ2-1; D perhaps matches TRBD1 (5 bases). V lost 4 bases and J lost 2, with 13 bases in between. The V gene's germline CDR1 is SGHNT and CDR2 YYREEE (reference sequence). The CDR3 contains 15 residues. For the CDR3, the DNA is TGTGCCAGCAGCCTGGACATCACCACCTACAATGAGCAGTTCTTC. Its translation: CASSLDITTYNEQFF.

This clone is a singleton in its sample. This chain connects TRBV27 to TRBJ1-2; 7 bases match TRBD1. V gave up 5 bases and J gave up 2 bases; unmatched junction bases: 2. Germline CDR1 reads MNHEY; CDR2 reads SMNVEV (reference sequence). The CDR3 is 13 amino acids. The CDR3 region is CASSMTGNYGYTF. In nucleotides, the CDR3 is TGTGCCAGCAGTATGACAGGGAACTATGGCTACACCTTC.

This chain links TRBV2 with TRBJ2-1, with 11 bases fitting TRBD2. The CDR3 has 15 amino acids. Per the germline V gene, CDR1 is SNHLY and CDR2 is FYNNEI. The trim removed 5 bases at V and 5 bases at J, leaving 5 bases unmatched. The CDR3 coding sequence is TGTGCCAGCAGTCCGGGACTAGCGGAGGACAATGAGCAGTTCTTC. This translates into CASSPGLAEDNEQFF.

CDR3: CASSPGIIIGELFF. The CDR3 region has the DNA TGTGCCAGCAGCCCCGGTATAATTATAGGGGAGCTGTTTTTT. The chain is built from TRBV5-6 and TRBJ2-2; D gene ambiguous. The CDR3 is 14 amino acids. Trimming shortened V by 4 bases and J by 8 bases, and 15 bases separated the two germline ends. The germline CDR1 and CDR2 sequences are SGHDT and YYEEEE.

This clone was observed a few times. In nucleotides, the CDR3 is TGTGCCAGTACAGGGGGCGACTATGGCTACACCTTC. Protein: CASTGGDYGYTF. The genes are TRBV28 and TRBJ1-2; 9 bases agree with TRBD1. This CDR3 comprises 12 residues. The ends lost 9 bases at V and 3 bases at J; junction bases unmatched: 2. The germline CDR1 and CDR2 sequences are MDHEN and SYDVKM.

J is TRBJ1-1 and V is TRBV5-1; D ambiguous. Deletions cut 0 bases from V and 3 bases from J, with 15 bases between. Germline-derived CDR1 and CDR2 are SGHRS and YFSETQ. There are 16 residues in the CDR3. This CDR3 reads CASSLAQGGVDTEAFF. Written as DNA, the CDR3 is TGCGCCAGCAGCTTGGCTCAAGGCGGCGTCGACACTGAAGCTTTCTTT.

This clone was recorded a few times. DNA for the CDR3: TGCGCCAGCAGTGAGTTTGGGGGGATAGATACGCAGTATTTT. It codes for CASSEFGGIDTQYF. The V call is TRBV10-2, the J call TRBJ2-3, with D tentatively TRBD2 (6 bases). Trimming stripped 1 base from V and 5 bases from J, with 10 bases between. The germline V gene has CDR1 WSHSY and CDR2 SAAADI. CDR3 size: 14 residues.

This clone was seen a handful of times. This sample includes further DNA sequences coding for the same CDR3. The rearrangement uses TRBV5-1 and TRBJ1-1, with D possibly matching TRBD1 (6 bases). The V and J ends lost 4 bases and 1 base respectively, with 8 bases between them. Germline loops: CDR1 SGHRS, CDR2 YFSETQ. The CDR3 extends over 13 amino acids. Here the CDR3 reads CASSPGQNTEAFF. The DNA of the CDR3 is TGCGCCAGCAGCCCGGGACAGAACACTGAAGCTTTCTTT.

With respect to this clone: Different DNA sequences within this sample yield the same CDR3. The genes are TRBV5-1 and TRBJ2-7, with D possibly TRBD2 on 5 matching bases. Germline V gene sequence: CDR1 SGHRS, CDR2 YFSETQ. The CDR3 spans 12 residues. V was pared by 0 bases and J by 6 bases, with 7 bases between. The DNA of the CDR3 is TGCGCCAGCAGCTTGGATCGGGGCGAGCAGTACTTC. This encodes CASSLDRGEQYF.

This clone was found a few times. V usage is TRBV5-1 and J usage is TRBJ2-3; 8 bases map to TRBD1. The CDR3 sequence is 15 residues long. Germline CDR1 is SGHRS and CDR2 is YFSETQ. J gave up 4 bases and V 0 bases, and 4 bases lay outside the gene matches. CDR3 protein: CASSLAAGGADTQYF. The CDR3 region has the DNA TGCGCCAGCAGCTTGGCGGCAGGGGGCGCAGATACGCAGTATTTT.

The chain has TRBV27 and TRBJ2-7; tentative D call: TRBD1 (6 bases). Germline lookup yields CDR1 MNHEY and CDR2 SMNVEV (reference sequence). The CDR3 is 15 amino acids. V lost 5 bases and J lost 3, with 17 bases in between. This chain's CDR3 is CASSATGISSYEQYF. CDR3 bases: TGTGCCAGCAGTGCTACAGGGATTTCAAGCTACGAGCAGTACTTC.

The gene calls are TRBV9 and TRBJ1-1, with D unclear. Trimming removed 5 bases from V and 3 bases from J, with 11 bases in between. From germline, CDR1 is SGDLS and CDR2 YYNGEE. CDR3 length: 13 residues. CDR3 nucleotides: TGTGCCAGCAGACCGAAACCGGACACTGAAGCTTTCTTT. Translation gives CASRPKPDTEAFF.

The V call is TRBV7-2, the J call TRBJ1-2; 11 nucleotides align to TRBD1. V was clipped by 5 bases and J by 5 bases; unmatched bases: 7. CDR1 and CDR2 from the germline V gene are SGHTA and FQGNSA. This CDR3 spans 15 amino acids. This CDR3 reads CASSPGQGAYYGYTF. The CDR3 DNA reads TGTGCCAGCAGCCCCGGACAGGGGGCCTATTATGGCTACACCTTC.

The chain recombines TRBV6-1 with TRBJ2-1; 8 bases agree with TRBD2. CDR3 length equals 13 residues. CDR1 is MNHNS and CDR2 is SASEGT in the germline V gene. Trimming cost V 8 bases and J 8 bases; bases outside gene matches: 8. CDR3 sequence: CASRSSGVHEQFF. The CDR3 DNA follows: TGTGCCAGCCGGAGTAGCGGGGTACATGAGCAGTTCTTC.